Listed below are T cell receptor beta chains from one sample, sequenced in a study of blood T cell repertoires in COVID-19. This table comes from immunoSEQ multiplex PCR, and its TCRdb copy is limited to in-frame clones, with some not included. The data contain over 150,000 clones, approximately 90% of them seen just once; the ten biggest clones take up 3.9%. Sequencing was done on a sample of peripheral blood. The origin of the receptors is an older woman who had recovered from COVID-19. Each CDR3 is given with its conserved first and last residue. Fields, in order: J gene, clone size, V gene, D gene, CDR3 DNA, CDR3 protein. A D gene is named only where the DNA matches it firmly. Expanded clones get a size class; other rows say once, few or many, or leave the size out.

TRBJ2-7 | NA | TRBV3-1/TRBV3-2 | NA | TGTGCCAGCAGCCAAGATGCGACACACACTAGGAAGTACTTC | CASSQDATHTRKYF
TRBJ2-5 | NA | TRBV5-1 | TRBD1 | TGCGCCAGCCACCAAGGGGGACAGGGGAAAGAGACCCAGTACTTC | CASHQGGQGKETQYF
TRBJ1-5 | NA | TRBV15 | NA | TGTGCCACCAGCCCGGGAGGGGGTCAGCCCCAGCATTTT | CATSPGGGQPQHF
TRBJ2-7 | NA | TRBV2 | TRBD1 | TGTGCCAGCAGTGCCCCACGGACAGGGCCAATACTCTACGAGCAGTACTTC | CASSAPRTGPILYEQYF
TRBJ1-2 | NA | TRBV23-1 | NA | TGCGCCAGCGGGCTTACAGGGCTCGGCTATGGCTACACCTTC | CASGLTGLGYGYTF
TRBJ2-5 | NA | TRBV5-1 | TRBD1 | TGCGCCAGCAGCTTGGTCCCCGGGACAGAAGAGACCCAGTACTTC | CASSLVPGTEETQYF
TRBJ2-7 | NA | TRBV6-1 | TRBD2 | TGTGCCAGCAGTGAAGCGGGTAAAATGAGCGGGGGATACTCCTACGAGCAGTACTTC | CASSEAGKMSGGYSYEQYF
TRBJ2-7 | NA | TRBV6-5 | NA | TGTGCCAGCAGTTACAGCGTTTCCTACGAGCAGTACTTC | CASSYSVSYEQYF
TRBJ1-1 | NA | TRBV3-1/TRBV3-2 | NA | TGTGCCAGCAGCCACACGGCGGGGAACACTGAAGCTTTCTTT | CASSHTAGNTEAFF
TRBJ1-4 | once | TRBV15 | NA | TGTGCCACCAGCACCGCCGGAACTAATGAAAAACTGTTTTTT | CATSTAGTNEKLFF
TRBJ2-2 | NA | TRBV5-1 | NA | TGCGCCAGCAGCCCCCGGACTGCTACGAACACCGGGGAGCTGTTTTTT | CASSPRTATNTGELFF
TRBJ2-4 | NA | TRBV11-1 | TRBD1 | TGTGCCAGCAGCTTAGGGGGACAGGAAAACATTCAGTACTTC | CASSLGGQENIQYF
TRBJ2-3 | NA | TRBV28 | TRBD1 | TGTGCCAGCAGTTTATCACAGGGGGCGCGAACAGATACGCAGTATTTT | CASSLSQGARTDTQYF
TRBJ2-2 | NA | TRBV19 | TRBD1 | TGTGCCAGTAGTAGGGACAGGGGGTACGCCGGGGAGCTGTTTTTT | CASSRDRGYAGELFF
TRBJ2-2 | once | TRBV11-2 | TRBD2 | TGTGCCAGCAGCCCCAGCGGGGGGGTCTGGGCAGGCGGGGAGCTGTTTTTT | CASSPSGGVWAGGELFF
TRBJ1-2 | NA | TRBV25-1 | NA | TGTGCCAGCAGTGAGAATCGAGTGTCTGGCTACACCTTC | CASSENRVSGYTF
TRBJ2-7 | many | TRBV11-2 | NA | TGTGCCAGCAGCATTAGCTACGAGCAGTACTTC | CASSISYEQYF
TRBJ1-3 | NA | TRBV12-3/TRBV12-4 | NA | TGTGCCAGCAGCATAGGGGGTCCTTACACCATATATTTT | CASSIGGPYTIYF
TRBJ1-3 | NA | TRBV4-1 | TRBD1 | TGCGCCAGCAGCCAAAAAGGAGGGGGACAGTACTCTGGAAACACCATATATTTT | CASSQKGGGQYSGNTIYF
TRBJ1-1 | NA | TRBV28 | NA | TGTGCCACAAGTACGGTGACTGAAGCTTTCTTT | CATSTVTEAFF
TRBJ2-2 | NA | TRBV4-1 | TRBD2 | TGCGCCAGCAGCCAAGATGTACTAGCGGGATCCAGGGTGTTCGGGGAGCTGTTTTTT | CASSQDVLAGSRVFGELFF
TRBJ1-6 | NA | TRBV6-1 | NA | TGTGCCAGCAGTGAACGGGGTGAGGGCGGTTCACCCCTCCACTTT | CASSERGEGGSPLHF
TRBJ2-5 | NA | TRBV30 | TRBD2 | TGTGCCTGGGTTAAGGGACTAGCGGGGGCGGGGACCCAGTACTTC | CAWVKGLAGAGTQYF
TRBJ2-5 | NA | TRBV5-1 | TRBD2 | TGCGCCAGCAGCCCCCGGACTAGCGGGGGGGGAGAGACCCAGTACTTC | CASSPRTSGGGETQYF
TRBJ2-1 | NA | TRBV5-6 | NA | TGTGCCAGCAGCTTGGGGGGGCCCCCCTCCTACAATGAGCAGTTCTTC | CASSLGGPPSYNEQFF
TRBJ1-2 | NA | TRBV5-6 | NA | TGTGCCAGCAGCTACGGACAGAACTATGGCTACACCTTC | CASSYGQNYGYTF
TRBJ2-3 | once | TRBV29-1 | NA | TGCAGCGTCGAGGGTACGCAGTATTTT | CSVEGTQYF
TRBJ1-3 | NA | TRBV10-1 | NA | TGCGCCAGCAGTGATAACTTCTCTGGAAACACCATATATTTT | CASSDNFSGNTIYF
TRBJ1-1 | NA | TRBV18 | TRBD1 | TGTGCCAGCTCACCGGGACAGGGGGAAGCTTTCTTT | CASSPGQGEAFF
TRBJ1-1 | NA | TRBV27 | NA | TGTGCCAGCACGCCTCGGGTAGGGGCCACTGAAGCTTTCTTT | CASTPRVGATEAFF
TRBJ2-2 | NA | TRBV6-4 | NA | TGTGCCAGCAGTGACGAGTCCACCGGGGAGCTGTTTTTT | CASSDESTGELFF
TRBJ2-1 | NA | TRBV6-5 | TRBD2 | TGTGCCAGCAGTTACTCGTGGGCTAGCGGAGACAATGAGCAGTTCTTC | CASSYSWASGDNEQFF
TRBJ1-1 | NA | TRBV5-1 | TRBD1 | TGCGCCAGCAGCTTGGTGACAGGGGACACTGAAGCTTTCTTT | CASSLVTGDTEAFF
TRBJ1-2 | NA | TRBV30 | TRBD1 | TGTGCCCACAGTAGGGGGCAGGGGGGCTACACCTTC | CAHSRGQGGYTF
TRBJ2-3 | NA | TRBV5-1 | TRBD2 | TGCGCCAGCAGCTTGGATGGGACTAGCGGGGGAACAGATACGCAGTATTTT | CASSLDGTSGGTDTQYF
TRBJ2-7 | NA | TRBV4-3 | TRBD2 | TGCGCCAGCAGCCAAGATTATACTAGCGGGGCCCACGAGCAGTACTTC | CASSQDYTSGAHEQYF
TRBJ1-4 | NA | TRBV28 | TRBD1 | TGTGCCAGCAGCACCCCTCGACAGGGGTTTAATGAAAAACTGTTTTTT | CASSTPRQGFNEKLFF
TRBJ1-3 | NA | TRBV12-3/TRBV12-4 | NA | TGTGCCAGCAGCCTCGGGAACACCATATATTTT | CASSLGNTIYF
TRBJ2-7 | NA | TRBV12-3/TRBV12-4 | NA | TGTGCCAGCAGTCGGCACCAGGGGTACGAGCAGTACTTC | CASSRHQGYEQYF
TRBJ2-6 | NA | TRBV5-1 | NA | TGCGCCAGCAGCTTGGGACAGGCTGGGGCCAACGTCCTGACTTTC | CASSLGQAGANVLTF
TRBJ2-2 | once | TRBV12-5 | TRBD1 | TGTGCTAGTGGTCTGACAGGGGGACATGCCGGGGAGCTGTTTTTT | CASGLTGGHAGELFF
TRBJ2-1 | many | TRBV27 | TRBD2 | TGTGCCAGCAGGTCCCCACTAGCGGCGGACTACAATGAGCAGTTCTTC | CASRSPLAADYNEQFF
TRBJ1-4 | few | TRBV19 | NA | NA | CASTSVSPRGYEKLFF
TRBJ1-2 | NA | TRBV28 | NA | TGTGCCAGCAGTTTAGACACCCATGGCTACACCTTC | CASSLDTHGYTF
TRBJ2-3 | NA | TRBV27 | TRBD2 | TGTGCCAGCAGTTTCGGGGGGACGCAGTATTTT | CASSFGGTQYF
TRBJ2-3 | NA | TRBV3-1/TRBV3-2 | TRBD2 | TGTGCCAGCAGTTCGACTAGCGGGTATACAGATACGCAGTATTTT | CASSSTSGYTDTQYF
TRBJ2-2 | NA | TRBV12-3/TRBV12-4 | NA | TGTGCCAGCAGCCCAAGCCCAACCGGGGAGCTGTTTTTT | CASSPSPTGELFF
TRBJ1-6 | NA | TRBV5-1 | TRBD1 | TGCGCCAGCAGCTTGGGTGGACAGGGTAATAGTTCACCCCTCCACTTT | CASSLGGQGNSSPLHF
TRBJ1-2 | NA | TRBV5-4 | NA | TGTGCCAGCACCTCAGACAGACCTAACTATGGCTACACCTTC | CASTSDRPNYGYTF
TRBJ2-5 | NA | TRBV6-1 | TRBD2 | TGTGCCAGCAGTGTAGCGGGGGCTCGCCAAGAGACCCAGTACTTC | CASSVAGARQETQYF
TRBJ1-1 | NA | TRBV28 | NA | TGTGCCAGCATTAACACAGGGCTGGTCACTGAAGCTTTCTTT | CASINTGLVTEAFF
TRBJ2-7 | NA | TRBV2 | TRBD1 | TGTGCCAGCAGTGACCCAGGGGGAACCTACGAGCAGTACTTC | CASSDPGGTYEQYF
TRBJ2-1 | NA | TRBV14 | NA | TGTGCCAGCAGCCGCGGGACAGTCCAACAGAACAATGAGCAGTTCTTC | CASSRGTVQQNNEQFF
TRBJ2-3 | NA | TRBV28 | TRBD2 | TGTGCCAGCAGTTCTATCGGACTAGCGGTCACAGATACGCAGTATTTT | CASSSIGLAVTDTQYF
TRBJ1-5 | NA | TRBV2 | TRBD1 | TGTGCCAGCAGTGAACCCACAGGACAGGGAGGGCAGCCCCAGCATTTT | CASSEPTGQGGQPQHF
TRBJ2-7 | NA | TRBV12-3/TRBV12-4 | NA | TGTGCCAGCACCGTCGGGTACGGCTACGAGCAGTACTTC | CASTVGYGYEQYF
TRBJ1-3 | NA | TRBV7-8 | NA | TGTGCCAGCAGCAACCTCCAGGGTCCCGGAAACACCATATATTTT | CASSNLQGPGNTIYF
TRBJ2-5 | few | TRBV28 | NA | TGTGCCAGCAGGTTGGAGGACAGCAAGTACTTC | CASRLEDSKYF
TRBJ2-5 | NA | TRBV30 | NA | TGTGCCTGGGGGCCGGGAGTACAAGAGACCCAGTACTTC | CAWGPGVQETQYF
TRBJ1-4 | NA | TRBV6-6 | NA | TGTGCCAGCCGAGACGCCGGGGGTGTTGAAAAACTGTTTTTT | CASRDAGGVEKLFF